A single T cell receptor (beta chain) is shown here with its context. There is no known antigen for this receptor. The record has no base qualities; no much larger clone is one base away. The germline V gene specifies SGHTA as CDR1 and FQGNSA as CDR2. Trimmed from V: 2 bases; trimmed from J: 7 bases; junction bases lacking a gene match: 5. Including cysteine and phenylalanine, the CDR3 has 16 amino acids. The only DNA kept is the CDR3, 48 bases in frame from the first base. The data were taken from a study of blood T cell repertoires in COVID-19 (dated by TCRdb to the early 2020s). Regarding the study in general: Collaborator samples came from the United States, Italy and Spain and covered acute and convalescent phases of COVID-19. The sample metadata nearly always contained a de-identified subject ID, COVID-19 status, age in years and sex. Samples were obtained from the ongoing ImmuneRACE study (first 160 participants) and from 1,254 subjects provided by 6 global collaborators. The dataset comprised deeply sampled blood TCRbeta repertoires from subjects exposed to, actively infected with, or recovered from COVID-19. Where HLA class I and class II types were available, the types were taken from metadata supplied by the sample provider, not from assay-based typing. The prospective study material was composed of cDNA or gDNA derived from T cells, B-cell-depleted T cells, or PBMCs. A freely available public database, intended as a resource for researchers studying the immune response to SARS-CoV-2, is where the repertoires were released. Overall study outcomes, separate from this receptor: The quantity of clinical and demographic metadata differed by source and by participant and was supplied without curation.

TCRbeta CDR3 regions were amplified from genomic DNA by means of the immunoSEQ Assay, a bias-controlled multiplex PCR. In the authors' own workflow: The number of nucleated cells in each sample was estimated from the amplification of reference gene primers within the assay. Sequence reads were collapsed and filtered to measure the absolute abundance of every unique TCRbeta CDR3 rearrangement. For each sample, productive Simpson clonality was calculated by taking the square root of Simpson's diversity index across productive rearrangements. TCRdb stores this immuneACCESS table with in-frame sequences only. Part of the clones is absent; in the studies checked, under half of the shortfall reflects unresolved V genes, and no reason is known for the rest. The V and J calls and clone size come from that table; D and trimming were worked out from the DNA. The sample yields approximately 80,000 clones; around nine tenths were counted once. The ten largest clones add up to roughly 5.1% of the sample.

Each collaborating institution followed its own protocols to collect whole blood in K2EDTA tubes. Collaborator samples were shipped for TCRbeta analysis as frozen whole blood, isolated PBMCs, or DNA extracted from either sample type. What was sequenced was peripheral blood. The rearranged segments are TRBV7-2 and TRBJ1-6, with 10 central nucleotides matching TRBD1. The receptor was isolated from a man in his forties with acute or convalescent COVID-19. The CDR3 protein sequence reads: CASSLTPDRGNSPLHF. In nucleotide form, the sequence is TGTGCCAGCAGCTTAACCCCGGACAGGGGGAATTCACCCCTCCACTTT. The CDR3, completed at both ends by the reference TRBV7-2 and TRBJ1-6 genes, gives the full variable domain GAGVSQSPSNKVTEKGKDVELRCDPISGHTALYWYRQSLGQGLEFLIYFQGNSAPDKSGLPSDRFSAERTGGSVSTLTIQRTQQEDSAVYLCASSLTPDRGNSPLHFGNGTRLTVT.